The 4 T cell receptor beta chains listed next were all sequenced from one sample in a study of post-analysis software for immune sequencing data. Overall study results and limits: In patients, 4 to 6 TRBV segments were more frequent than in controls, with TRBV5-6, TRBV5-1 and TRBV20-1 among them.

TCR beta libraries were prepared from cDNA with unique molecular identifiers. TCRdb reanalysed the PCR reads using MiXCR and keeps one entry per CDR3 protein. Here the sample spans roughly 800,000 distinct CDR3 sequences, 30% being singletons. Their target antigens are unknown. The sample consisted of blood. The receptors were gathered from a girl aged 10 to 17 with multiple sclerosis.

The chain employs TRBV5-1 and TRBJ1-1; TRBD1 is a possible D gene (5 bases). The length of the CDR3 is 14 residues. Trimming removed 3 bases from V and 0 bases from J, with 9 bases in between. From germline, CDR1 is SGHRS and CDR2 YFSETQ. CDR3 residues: CASSYAGMNTEAFF. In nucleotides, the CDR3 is TGCGCCAGCAGCTATGCAGGGATGAACACTGAAGCTTTCTTT.

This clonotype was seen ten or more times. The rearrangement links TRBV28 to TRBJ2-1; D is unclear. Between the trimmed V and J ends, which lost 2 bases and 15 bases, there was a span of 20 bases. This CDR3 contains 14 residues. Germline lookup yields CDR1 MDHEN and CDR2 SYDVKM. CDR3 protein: CASSLPSRGLGLFF. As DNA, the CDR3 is TGTGCCAGCAGTTTACCTTCCCGCGGTCTGGGGTTGTTCTTC.

The chain's CDR3 is CASSQDRQVYEQYF. The CDR3 nucleotides are TGCGCCAGCAGCCAAGATAGGCAAGTGTACGAGCAGTACTTC. The rearrangement joins TRBV4-3 to TRBJ2-5; D not resolved. The DNA matches TRBJ2-7 better at its end, which makes the J call doubtful. The CDR3 spans 14 residues. The germline V gene encodes CDR1 LGHNA and CDR2 YSLEER.

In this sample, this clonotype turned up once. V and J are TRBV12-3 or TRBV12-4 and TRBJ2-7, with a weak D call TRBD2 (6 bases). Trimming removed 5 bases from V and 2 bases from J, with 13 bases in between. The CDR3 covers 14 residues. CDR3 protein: CASSRTTITYEQYF. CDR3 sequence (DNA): TGTGCCAGCAGTAGGACTACTATCACCTACGAGCAGTACTTC.